A single sample gave rise to the 16 T cell receptor beta chains below, sequenced in a study of PD-L1 blockade in urothelial cancer. As to time point: pretreatment peripheral blood. TCRdb keeps only in-frame clones here, not all; method: immunoSEQ multiplex PCR. The sample records 30,000 to 40,000 clones, roughly nine tenths being singletons. Sequencing was performed on PBMCs, taken around atezolizumab (anti-PD-L1) treatment. The receptors were gathered from a woman aged 55-69 years with urothelial cancer.

The V call is TRBV2, the J call TRBJ2-5; 11 bases align to TRBD2. Germline-derived CDR1 and CDR2 are SNHLY and FYNNEI. V gave up 10 bases and J gave up 8 bases; unmatched junction bases: 9. CDR3 size: 13 residues. The DNA for the CDR3 is TGTGCCACCTCGACTAGCGGGAAGACTACCCAGTACTTC. It encodes CATSTSGKTTQYF.

V is TRBV29-1 and J is TRBJ2-7; 11 nucleotides align to TRBD1. The CDR3 runs 12 residues. The V gene end was trimmed by 7 bases and the J gene end by 2 bases; junction bases not matched to a gene: 1. In germline, CDR1 is SQVTM, CDR2 ANQGSEA. CDR3 sequence (DNA): TGCAGCGGGGGACAGGGGGCCTACGAGCAGTACTTC. Its protein product is CSGGQGAYEQYF.

The chain carries TRBV10-3 and TRBJ2-6; TRBD1 agrees at 7 bases. CDR1 and CDR2 (germline): ENHRY, SYGVKD. This CDR3 has 15 amino acids. V lost 8 bases and J lost 0; bases outside the gene matches: 4. The CDR3 DNA sequence: TGTGCCATCCGGGACAGCTACTCTGGGGCCAACGTCCTGACTTTC. Protein: CAIRDSYSGANVLTF.

The chain has TRBV5-1 and TRBJ1-3; TRBD1 might be the D (6 bases). The V gene's germline CDR1 is SGHRS and CDR2 YFSETQ. Trimming left V 0 bases short and J 4 bases short, with 11 bases between. The CDR3 totals 15 residues. The CDR3: CASSLALGGGNTIYF. In DNA form, the CDR3 reads TGCGCCAGCAGCTTGGCTCTAGGGGGAGGAAACACCATATATTTT.

The rearrangement joins TRBV11-2 to TRBJ2-7; the D gene is possibly TRBD1 (6 bases). CDR3 size: 15 residues. Trimming removed 5 bases at V and 3 bases at J, with 17 bases between. Germline V lookup: CDR1 SGHAT, CDR2 FQNNGV. The CDR3 protein is CASSPIVDRIYEQYF. The CDR3 DNA reads as TGTGCCAGCAGCCCAATCGTAGACAGGATCTACGAGCAGTACTTC.

V is TRBV19 and J is TRBJ2-2; possible D gene TRBD2, 5 bases. The V end was cut by 3 bases, the J end by 0 bases, with 11 bases between. Germline V gene lookup returns CDR1 LNHDA and CDR2 SQIVND (reference sequence). The CDR3 contains 16 residues. The CDR3 bases are TGTGCCAGTAGTATGGGCGGGCTAACGAACACCGGGGAGCTGTTTTTT. Encoded protein: CASSMGGLTNTGELFF.

V usage is TRBV29-1 and J usage is TRBJ2-7; 10 nucleotides match TRBD1. Per germline, CDR1 SQVTM and CDR2 ANQGSEA. The junction had 7 bases not matched to a gene; V was cut back by 6 bases and J by 2 bases. The CDR3 loop spans 14 amino acids. DNA for the CDR3: TGCAGCGTCCTACCAGGACAGGGGGCCTACGAGCAGTACTTC. Translated: CSVLPGQGAYEQYF.

On this clone: The germline gene is not matched at one end of the junction; a read error may be the cause. V is TRBV6-1 and J is TRBJ2-3, with D maybe TRBD2 (6 bases). This CDR3 region has 12 residues. CDR1 is MNHNS, CDR2 SASEGT, per germline. The CDR3 here is CASSAHRLVPNF. The CDR3 nucleotides read TGTGCCAGCAGTGCCCACCGACTAGTCCCCAATTTT.

This clone was counted once. The chain recombines TRBV5-1 with TRBJ2-7, with D possibly matching TRBD2 (5 bases). There are 14 residues in the CDR3. CDR1 is SGHRS and CDR2 is YFSETQ in the germline V gene. Trimming left V 3 bases short and J 7 bases short, with 17 bases between. The CDR3 loop reads CASSSSGRPGEQYF. In DNA form, the CDR3 reads TGCGCCAGCAGCTCATCTGGTAGGCCGGGGGAGCAGTACTTC.

The CDR3 coding sequence is TGTGCCACCAGCAGAGTGCGGGTCGTGGAGACCCAGTACTTC. Translated, it gives CATSRVRVVETQYF. The rearrangement uses TRBV15 and TRBJ2-5, with D possibly TRBD2 on 5 matching bases. The germline CDR1 and CDR2 sequences are LNHNV and YYDKDF (reference sequence). V lost 1 base and J 5 bases, leaving 11 bases between the germline ends. This CDR3 is built from 14 residues.

The V call is TRBV7-9, the J call TRBJ2-3, with TRBD2 matching 11 bases. V lost 4 bases, J lost 6 bases, and 9 bases stayed unmatched. This CDR3 spans 16 amino acids. CDR1 is SEHNR, CDR2 FQNEAQ, per germline (reference sequence). The CDR3 protein is CASSSPTSGDLDTQYF. The CDR3 DNA sequence: TGTGCCAGCAGCTCCCCGACTAGCGGGGACCTGGATACGCAGTATTTT.

The chain joins TRBV6-1 to TRBJ1-1; TRBD1 matches at 9 bases. The length of the CDR3 is 17 residues. Germline values: CDR1 MNHNS, CDR2 SASEGT. V gave up 3 bases and J gave up 0 bases; unmatched junction bases: 8. This CDR3 reads CASSDGGTGRMNTEAFF. The DNA for the CDR3 is TGTGCCAGCAGTGACGGGGGGACAGGGAGAATGAACACTGAAGCTTTCTTT.

The chain has TRBV27 and TRBJ1-5; 8 nucleotides line up with TRBD1. The CDR3 has 16 residues. After removal of 6 bases from V and 5 bases from J, the junction contained 12 bases not matched to a gene. The V gene's germline CDR1 is MNHEY and CDR2 SMNVEV (reference sequence). CDR3 loop: CASRNQGAGGDQPQHF. The CDR3 DNA reads as TGTGCCAGCAGGAACCAGGGGGCGGGTGGGGATCAGCCCCAGCATTTT.

This clone has a single count. This chain links TRBV5-6 with TRBJ2-7; possibly TRBD2 for D (6 bases). Between the trimmed V and J ends, which lost 0 bases and 0 bases, there was a span of 13 bases. Germline V gene data show CDR1 as SGHDT and CDR2 as YYEEEE. This CDR3 is 16 amino acids long. The DNA of the CDR3 is TGTGCCAGCAGCTTGGTACGGGACTTCTTCTCCTACGAGCAGTACTTC. As protein: CASSLVRDFFSYEQYF. The full variable domain, completed using reference TRBV5-6 and TRBJ2-7, is DAGVTQSPTHLIKTRGQQVTLRCSPKSGHDTVSWYQQALGQGPQFIFQYYEEEERQRGNFPDRFSGHQFPNYSSELNVNALLLGDSALYLCASSLVRDFFSYEQYFGPGTRLTVT.

The chain has TRBV5-1 and TRBJ2-7; 7 bases align to TRBD1. Germline values: CDR1 SGHRS, CDR2 YFSETQ. The CDR3 runs to 16 residues. J lost 0 bases, V lost 4 bases, and 10 bases had no gene match. The CDR3 region is CASSPLTGKGSYEQYF. The CDR3 DNA reads TGCGCCAGCAGCCCCCTGACAGGGAAGGGCTCCTACGAGCAGTACTTC. Filled out from reference TRBV5-1 and TRBJ2-7, the complete variable domain reads KAGVTQTPRYLIKTRGQQVTLSCSPISGHRSVSWYQQTPGQGLQFLFEYFSETQRNKGNFPGRFSGRQFSNSRSEMNVSTLELGDSALYLCASSPLTGKGSYEQYFGPGTRLTVT.

This chain links TRBV6-1 with TRBJ2-1; possible D gene TRBD2, 5 bases. The V and J ends lost 2 bases and 0 bases respectively, with 17 bases between them. Germline V gives CDR1 MNHNS, CDR2 SASEGT. The CDR3 totals 18 residues. The CDR3 spells CASSEIPVARYSYNEQFF. The CDR3 nucleotides are TGTGCCAGCAGTGAAATTCCGGTAGCGAGATACTCCTACAATGAGCAGTTCTTC.